The 2 T cell receptor beta chains reported below all come from one sample, sequenced in a study of CD8 T cells in Susac syndrome. Random hexamers were used to reverse transcribe the RNA input (about 0.5 to 1 ug). TCRdb called the immunoSEQ multiplex PCR reads again in MiXCR, with one record for every CDR3 protein. The table lists 150,000 to 200,000 distinct CDR3 sequences, approximately 95% of them singletons. Sequencing used CD4+ T cells from PBMCs. These TCRs come from a human donor with Susac syndrome.

This rearrangement joins TRBV7-9 to TRBJ2-5; 10 bases align to TRBD1. The germline V gene encodes CDR1 SEHNR and CDR2 FQNEAQ (reference sequence). V gave up 3 bases and J gave up 5 bases; unmatched junction bases: 6. This CDR3 is built from 15 residues. This CDR3 is CASSLMTGGAETQYF. CDR3 nucleotide sequence: TGTGCCAGCAGCTTGATGACAGGGGGCGCGGAGACCCAGTACTTC.

V gene TRBV20-1 combines with J gene TRBJ2-5; TRBD1 might be the D (6 bases). Germline CDR1 and CDR2: DFQATT and SNEGSKA (reference sequence). The CDR3 has 12 amino acids. The V end was cut by 7 bases, the J end by 5 bases, with 14 bases between. The CDR3 loop reads CSVRGGGETQYF. CDR3 coding DNA: TGCAGTGTCCGAGGGGGTGGGGAGACCCAGTACTTC.